This is a list of T cell receptor beta chains from one sample in a study of blood T cell repertoires in COVID-19. Measured with immunoSEQ multiplex PCR; TCRdb has only the in-frame clones, and not every one. The sample lists 150,000 to 200,000 clones, roughly nine tenths occurring once. The source material was PBMCs or T cells enriched from blood (not recorded which). The origin of the receptors is a woman aged 40-49 years in a cohort exposed to, infected with or recovered from COVID-19 (not recorded which). CDR3s include the opening cysteine and the closing phenylalanine or tryptophan. Each record gives: D gene, V gene, J gene, CDR3 protein. A D gene is named only where the DNA matches it firmly.

>.|TRBV6-2/TRBV6-3|TRBJ2-7
CASSYSPGDGSDEQYF
>TRBD1|TRBV7-9|TRBJ1-1
CASLQGGIAEAFF
>.|TRBV10-2|TRBJ1-2
CASSESWTDYGYTF
>TRBD1|TRBV6-1|TRBJ1-3
CASSVIKGQPSGNTIYF
>TRBD1|TRBV7-8|TRBJ2-7
CASSQRQGRNEQYF
>TRBD1|TRBV2|TRBJ1-6
CASSVRLNTGTGHNSPLHF
>TRBD1|TRBV6-5|TRBJ1-1
CASSSQGAANTEAFF
>TRBD1|TRBV9|TRBJ1-2
CASSGLRQGGYGYTF
>.|TRBV5-5|TRBJ1-5
CASSLWSGNQPQHF
>TRBD2|TRBV9|TRBJ2-1
CASSVVGTSARSSYNEQFF
>TRBD1|TRBV19|TRBJ1-1
CASSPRTGSEAFF
>TRBD1|TRBV27|TRBJ2-2
CASSEDRGKMFF
>.|TRBV7-6|TRBJ1-1
CASSLAGRGHDEAFF
>.|TRBV5-1|TRBJ1-3
CASSFTGDSGNTIYF
>.|TRBV6-2/TRBV6-3|TRBJ1-1
CASSTDRYTEAFF
>TRBD2|TRBV7-8|TRBJ2-2
CASSLARTSGRNTGELFF
>.|TRBV7-6|TRBJ1-1
CASSLRGMGTEAFF
>.|TRBV6-2/TRBV6-3|TRBJ1-1
CASSPQRRVRVEAFF
>TRBD1|TRBV29-1|TRBJ1-3
CSLRTGGNTIYF
>TRBD2|TRBV13|TRBJ2-1
CASSLVRVGLAGVHEQFF
>.|TRBV4-1|TRBJ2-6
CASSQPFPGANVLTF
>.|TRBV5-8|TRBJ2-2
CASKRETNTGELF
>TRBD1|TRBV27|TRBJ2-7
CASSPRGQGTYEQYF
>.|TRBV7-9|TRBJ1-4
CASSPQSTGSREKLFF
>.|TRBV3-1/TRBV3-2|TRBJ1-5
CASSQGAGGNQPQHF
>TRBD2|TRBV11-3|TRBJ2-1
CASSFSGSSYNEQFF
>TRBD2|TRBV24-1|TRBJ2-2
CATSDPSEREGLTTGELFF
>.|TRBV4-1|TRBJ2-3
CASSQVREITDTQYF
>TRBD2|TRBV27|TRBJ2-7
CASSFGRAYEQYF
>TRBD2|TRBV5-4|TRBJ2-5
CASSPGLAGGQETQYF
>TRBD2|TRBV9|TRBJ2-1
CASSQQGSGRALNEQFF
>TRBD2|TRBV10-3|TRBJ2-2
CAIRTSGSTGELFF
>TRBD2|TRBV11-3|TRBJ2-1
CASSLRAGETGNEQFF
>.|TRBV3-1/TRBV3-2|TRBJ2-3
CASSYSRELMTDTQYF
>TRBD1|TRBV5-4|TRBJ2-7
CASSGQGDAYEQYF
>TRBD2|TRBV30|TRBJ2-2
CAWSGARGRGTGELFF
>.|TRBV5-1|TRBJ1-2
CASSPRGGLYGYTF
>.|TRBV9|TRBJ2-7
CASGGARYRDEQYF
>TRBD2|TRBV27|TRBJ2-1
CASSSSGREGNEQFF
>TRBD2|TRBV29-1|TRBJ2-3
CSVEERGGLGTDTQYF
>.|TRBV11-2|TRBJ1-1
CASSPGRMNTEAFF
>.|TRBV6-1|TRBJ2-7
CASSERVEGTYEQYF
>.|TRBV19|TRBJ2-1
CASGIAEGGNEQFF
>.|TRBV30|TRBJ2-3
CAWSQGRVADTQYF
>TRBD2|TRBV27|TRBJ2-1
CASTTLAGIYNEQFF
>TRBD1|TRBV7-2|TRBJ1-4
CASSLVGQTNEKLFF